This T cell receptor beta chain was sequenced for a study of cytomegalovirus exposure and HLA in healthy donors. Primers: 60 Vbeta forward and 13 Jbeta reverse. Sequencing used immunoSEQ multiplex PCR; TCRdb keeps in-frame clones, though not all of them. The top ten clones hold around 1.2% of a sample with about 190,000 clones, over 80% of them seen once. Comment on this clone: Its antigen is not known.

Germline V gene data show CDR1 as KGHSH and CDR2 as LQKENI. The CDR3 is 17 amino acids. Unmatched junction bases numbered 14, after V lost 8 bases and J lost 2 bases. Study conclusions and caveats: Follow-up analysis later connected one missense variant in DCLRE1C with trimming of TCR beta V- and J-genes. Reportedly, TCR beta sequences accurately predicted HLA-A and HLA-B alleles in most subjects.

The TCR comes from a man aged 25 to 45 in good health and CMV-seronegative. The sequenced material came from PBMCs. The J gene is TRBJ2-4, the V gene TRBV18, with TRBD2 matching 8 bases. CDR3 nucleotides: TGTGCCAGCGACACCGAAGGGGTAGCGGGAACCAAAAACATTCAGTACTTC. It specifies CASDTEGVAGTKNIQYF.